Shown below are 21 T cell receptor beta chains from a single sample sequenced in a study of CD8 T cells in Susac syndrome. Random hexamers were used to reverse transcribe an amount of roughly 0.5 to 1 ug RNA. MiXCR was run by TCRdb on the immunoSEQ multiplex PCR reads, yielding one entry per CDR3 protein. The data contain about 140,000 distinct CDR3 sequences, more than 85% of them seen just once; the ten biggest clones take up about 0.14%. Sequenced material: CD4+ T cells from PBMCs. The receptors were gathered from a human donor with Susac syndrome.

This chain links TRBV29-1 with TRBJ2-7, with 7 bases identical to TRBD1. The CDR3 is 13 residues long. Germline V CDR1 and CDR2: SQVTM, ANQGSEA. The junction had 8 bases not matched to a gene; V was cut back by 6 bases and J by 3 bases. CDR3 sequence (DNA): TGCAGCGTCTCGGGACAGTCTCACTACGAGCAGTACTTC. Translating it yields CSVSGQSHYEQYF.

This rearrangement joins TRBV9 to TRBJ2-1; 14 nucleotides match TRBD2. The germline gives CDR1 SGDLS, CDR2 YYNGEE. V lost 3 bases, J lost 8 bases, and 16 bases stayed unmatched. The CDR3 runs to 19 residues. The CDR3 is CASSESGTSGRWGSDEQFF. In DNA form, the CDR3 reads TGTGCCAGCAGCGAATCTGGGACTAGCGGGAGATGGGGTAGTGATGAGCAGTTCTTC.

The rearrangement uses TRBV3-1 and TRBJ2-3; D call uncertain. V was shortened by 3 bases and J by 4 bases, with 8 bases between the two germline ends. CDR3 length equals 13 residues. The germline gives CDR1 LGHDT, CDR2 YNNKEL (reference sequence). The CDR3 spells CASSHFTADTQYF. CDR3 DNA: TGTGCCAGCAGCCATTTTACGGCAGATACGCAGTATTTT.

The rearrangement uses TRBV4-3 and TRBJ1-1; 7 nucleotides agree with TRBD1. V was pared by 3 bases and J by 4 bases, with 11 bases of the junction left unmatched. The CDR3 is 16 amino acids. Germline V CDR1 and CDR2: LGHNA, YSLEER. The CDR3: CASSQTHRGMGTEAFF. CDR3 DNA sequence: TGCGCCAGCAGCCAGACCCACAGGGGTATGGGCACTGAAGCTTTCTTT.

The V and J genes are TRBV30 and TRBJ2-7; D unclear. This CDR3 is 14 amino acids long. Trimming took off 0 bases at V and 0 bases at J, with 9 bases between the two ends. Looked up from germline, CDR1 is GTSNPN and CDR2 is SVGIG (reference sequence). Written as DNA, the CDR3 is TGTGCCTGGAGTGTGGGTACCCTCTCCTACGAGCAGTACTTC. This codes for CAWSVGTLSYEQYF.

This chain connects TRBV6-4 to TRBJ2-3, with D possibly TRBD1 on 6 matching bases. V lost 4 bases and J 1 base, leaving 12 bases between the germline ends. Germline V gene sequence: CDR1 MRHNA, CDR2 SNTAGT. The CDR3 has 15 amino acids. The CDR3 loop reads CASSVQGRGTDTQYF. CDR3 nucleotides: TGTGCCAGCAGTGTACAGGGTCGAGGCACAGATACGCAGTATTTT.

The chain has TRBV5-1 and TRBJ2-7, with D tentatively TRBD1 (5 bases). The V end was cut by 4 bases, the J end by 3 bases, with 17 bases between. The CDR3 is 15 amino acids. Germline V gene sequence: CDR1 SGHRS, CDR2 YFSETQ. In nucleotides, the CDR3 is TGCGCCAGCAGCCCGAACGCAGGGAAATTCTACGAGCAGTACTTC. Protein sequence: CASSPNAGKFYEQYF.

This chain joins TRBV19 and TRBJ1-1; no reliable D call. From germline, CDR1 is LNHDA and CDR2 SQIVND (reference sequence). V lost 3 bases and J 1 base, leaving 9 bases between the germline ends. This CDR3 comprises 14 residues. CDR3 bases: TGTGCCAGTAGTATCGGTGGGCAGAACACTGAAGCTTTCTTT. This translates into CASSIGGQNTEAFF. The full variable domain, its missing parts supplied by reference TRBV19 and TRBJ1-1, is DGGITQSPKYLFRKEGQNVTLSCEQNLNHDAMYWYRQDPGQGLRLIYYSQIVNDFQKGDIAEGYSVSREKKESFPLTVTSAQKNPTAFYLCASSIGGQNTEAFFGQGTRLTVV.

The chain recombines TRBV18 with TRBJ2-7; maybe TRBD2 (5 bases). The ends were cut back, 1 base at V and 0 bases at J, with 7 bases in the middle. The length of the CDR3 is 14 residues. The germline V gene has CDR1 KGHSH and CDR2 LQKENI. This CDR3 reads CASSPLGSSYEQYF. The CDR3 nucleotides are TGTGCCAGCTCACCACTTGGGAGCTCCTACGAGCAGTACTTC.

This chain joins TRBV30 and TRBJ1-5, with TRBD1 matching over 7 bases. The V gene's germline CDR1 is GTSNPN and CDR2 SVGIG (reference sequence). V shed 2 bases and J 7 bases; nucleotides not matched to a gene: 5. The length of the CDR3 is 13 residues. This CDR3 reads CAWSSGGGQPQHF. The CDR3 nucleotides are TGTGCCTGGAGTTCAGGGGGGGGCCAGCCCCAGCATTTT.

The rearrangement links TRBV28 to TRBJ2-3, with TRBD1 as a possible D gene (5 bases). Trimming shortened V by 6 bases and J by 5 bases, and 9 bases separated the two germline ends. Looked up from germline, CDR1 is MDHEN and CDR2 is SYDVKM. The CDR3 runs 12 residues. As DNA, the CDR3 is TGTGCCAGCAGCGCGACAGTAGATACGCAGTATTTT. This translates into CASSATVDTQYF. The entire variable domain, with the rest obtained from reference TRBV28 and TRBJ2-3, is as follows: DVKVTQSSRYLVKRTGEKVFLECVQDMDHENMFWYRQDPGLGLRLIYFSYDVKMKEKGDIPEGYSVSREKKERFSLILESASTNQTSMYLCASSATVDTQYFGPGTRLTVL.

The V and J genes are TRBV28 and TRBJ2-5; D is possibly TRBD2 (5 bases). The CDR3 totals 15 residues. CDR1 is MDHEN, CDR2 SYDVKM, per germline. Trimming took 6 bases from V and 4 from J, leaving 18 bases between them. The DNA of the CDR3 is TGTGCCAGCAGATTGCCGGGGTTAGCTGGAGAGACCCAGTACTTC. Translated: CASRLPGLAGETQYF.

J is TRBJ1-5 and V is TRBV20-1; D possibly corresponds to TRBD1 (5 bases). V was cut by 6 bases and J by 9 bases, with 18 bases left in between. Germline-derived CDR1 and CDR2 are DFQATT and SNEGSKA (reference sequence). CDR3 length: 13 amino acids. The CDR3 spells CSAQEDTSPPQHF. The DNA for the CDR3 is TGCAGTGCCCAAGAGGACACGTCTCCGCCCCAGCATTTT.

The chain couples TRBV30 to TRBJ1-5, with a possible D match to TRBD1 (5 bases). CDR1 is GTSNPN, CDR2 SVGIG, per germline (reference sequence). Trimming took 2 bases from V and 0 from J, leaving 11 bases between them. This CDR3 spans 15 amino acids. The CDR3 reads CAWSRGETSNQPQHF. The CDR3 DNA is TGTGCCTGGAGTCGGGGCGAGACTAGCAATCAGCCCCAGCATTTT.

The J gene is TRBJ2-1, the V gene TRBV20-1; D is undetermined. This CDR3 is 10 amino acids long. Germline assignment: CDR1 DFQATT and CDR2 SNEGSKA (reference sequence). The CDR3: CSGRSNEQFF. In DNA form, the CDR3 reads TGCAGCGGCCGGTCCAATGAGCAGTTCTTC.

The V gene is TRBV20-1, the J gene TRBJ1-1; unclear D gene. The V gene lost 5 bases and the J gene lost 0 bases, with 10 bases spanning the gap. The CDR3 runs to 13 residues. Germline lookup yields CDR1 DFQATT and CDR2 SNEGSKA (reference sequence). The CDR3, as DNA: TGCAGTGCTCAAGAGTTTTTGAACACTGAAGCTTTCTTT. Its protein is CSAQEFLNTEAFF.

This chain connects TRBV4-3 to TRBJ2-7, with a possible D match to TRBD1 (6 bases). CDR1 is LGHNA, CDR2 YSLEER, per germline. The CDR3 has 16 amino acids. The V end was cut by 0 bases, the J end by 3 bases, with 15 bases between. The CDR3 spells CASSQDGGQNIYEQYF. The CDR3, as DNA: TGCGCCAGCAGCCAAGATGGCGGACAGAACATCTACGAGCAGTACTTC.

The chain uses TRBV4-3 and TRBJ2-1; the match to TRBD2 covers 11 bases. The germline gives CDR1 LGHNA, CDR2 YSLEER. V was pared by 0 bases and J by 3 bases, with 7 bases of the junction left unmatched. The CDR3 runs to 18 residues. The CDR3 region is CASSQDLTSGNFYNEQFF. CDR3 coding DNA: TGCGCCAGCAGCCAAGATCTGACTAGCGGGAACTTCTACAATGAGCAGTTCTTC.

The CDR3 DNA follows: TGTGCCAGCAGTTTCCCCTCATTAGGAGGCACTGAAGCTTTCTTT. Residues: CASSFPSLGGTEAFF. V and J are TRBV12-3 or TRBV12-4 and TRBJ1-1; D ambiguous. The length of the CDR3 is 15 residues. Between the trimmed V and J ends, which lost 3 bases and 4 bases, there was a span of 15 bases.

V and J are TRBV5-1 and TRBJ2-3; 7 nucleotides match TRBD1. The J segment lost 2 bases and the V segment lost 4 bases, leaving 7 bases of the junction unmatched. The CDR3 runs 15 residues. CDR1 and CDR2 (germline): SGHRS, YFSETQ. The CDR3: CASSPTGHLTDTQYF. The CDR3 coding sequence is TGCGCCAGCAGCCCGACAGGGCACCTCACAGATACGCAGTATTTT.

This clonotype was observed a single time. The chain recombines TRBV3-1 with TRBJ1-2; D call uncertain. Trimming removed 0 bases from V and 5 bases from J, with 10 bases in between. Germline lookup yields CDR1 LGHDT and CDR2 YNNKEL (reference sequence). The CDR3 sequence is 14 residues long. CDR3 DNA: TGTGCCAGCAGCCAAGAACCTGGACCTTATGGCTACACCTTC. It specifies CASSQEPGPYGYTF.